This T cell receptor beta chain comes out of a study of blood T cell repertoires in COVID-19. Source study methods: Nucleated cell counts were estimated from reference gene primer amplification. Assay: immunoSEQ multiplex PCR; the TCRdb copy retains only in-frame clones and omits some. V and J calls and clone size come straight from that table; D and trimming were deduced from the DNA. Here the sample spans 350,000 to 400,000 clones, approximately 90% being singletons. Germline values: CDR1 MNHEY, CDR2 SMNVEV (reference sequence). The CDR3 loop spans 15 amino acids. The J segment lost 3 bases and the V segment lost 6 bases, leaving 6 bases of the junction unmatched. Enrolled through a virtual design, the participants were between roughly 18 and 90 years of age and came from some 25 US areas.

The V and J genes are TRBV27 and TRBJ2-7; 12 bases map to TRBD1. The material sequenced was PBMCs or T cells enriched from blood (not recorded which). The TCR was taken from a young woman with acute COVID-19. This chain's CDR3 is CASSLGQGALYEQYF. In nucleotides, the CDR3 is TGTGCCAGCAGCTTGGGACAGGGGGCGCTCTACGAGCAGTACTTC.